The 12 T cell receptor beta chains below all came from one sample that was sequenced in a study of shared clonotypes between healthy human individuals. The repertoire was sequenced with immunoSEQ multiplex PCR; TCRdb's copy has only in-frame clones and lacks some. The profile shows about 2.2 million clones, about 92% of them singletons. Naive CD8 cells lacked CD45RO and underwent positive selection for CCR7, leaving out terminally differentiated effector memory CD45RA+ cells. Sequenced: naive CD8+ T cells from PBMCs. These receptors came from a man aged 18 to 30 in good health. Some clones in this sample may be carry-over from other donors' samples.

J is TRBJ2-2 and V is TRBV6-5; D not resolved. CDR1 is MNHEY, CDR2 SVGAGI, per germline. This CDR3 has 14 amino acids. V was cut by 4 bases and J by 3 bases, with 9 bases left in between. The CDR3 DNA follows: TGTGCCAGCAGTTTACTCGACTACACCGGGGAGCTGTTTTTT. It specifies CASSLLDYTGELFF.

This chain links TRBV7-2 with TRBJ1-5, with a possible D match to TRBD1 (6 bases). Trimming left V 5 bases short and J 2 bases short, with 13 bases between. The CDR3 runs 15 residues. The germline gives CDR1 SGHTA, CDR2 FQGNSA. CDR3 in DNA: TGTGCCAGCAGCCCGAGGGGGTGGGGCAATCAGCCCCAGCATTTT. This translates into CASSPRGWGNQPQHF.

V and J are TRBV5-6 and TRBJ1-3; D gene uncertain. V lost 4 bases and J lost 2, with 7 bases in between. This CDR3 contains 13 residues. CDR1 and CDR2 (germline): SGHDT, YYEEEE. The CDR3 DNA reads TGTGCCAGCAGCCCGCTCACTGGAAACACCATATATTTT. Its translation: CASSPLTGNTIYF. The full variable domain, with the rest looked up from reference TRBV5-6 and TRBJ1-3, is DAGVTQSPTHLIKTRGQQVTLRCSPKSGHDTVSWYQQALGQGPQFIFQYYEEEERQRGNFPDRFSGHQFPNYSSELNVNALLLGDSALYLCASSPLTGNTIYFGEGSWLTVV.

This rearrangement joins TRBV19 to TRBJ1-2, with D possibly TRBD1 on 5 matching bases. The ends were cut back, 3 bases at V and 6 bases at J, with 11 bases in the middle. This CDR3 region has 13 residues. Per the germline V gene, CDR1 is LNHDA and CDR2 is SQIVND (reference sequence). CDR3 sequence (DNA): TGTGCCAGTAGTATTGGGGCTCTGGATGGCTACACCTTC. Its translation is CASSIGALDGYTF.

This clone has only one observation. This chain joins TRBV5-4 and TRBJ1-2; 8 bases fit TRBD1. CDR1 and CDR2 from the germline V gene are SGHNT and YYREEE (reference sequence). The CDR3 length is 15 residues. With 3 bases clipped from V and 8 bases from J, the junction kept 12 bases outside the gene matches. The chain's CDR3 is CASSSRTGWQEGYTF. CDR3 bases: TGTGCCAGCAGCTCCCGGACAGGGTGGCAAGAGGGCTACACCTTC.

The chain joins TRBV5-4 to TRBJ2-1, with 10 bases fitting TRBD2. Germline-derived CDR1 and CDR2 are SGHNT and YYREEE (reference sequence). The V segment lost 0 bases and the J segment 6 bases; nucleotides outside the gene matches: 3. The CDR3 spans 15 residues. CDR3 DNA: TGTGCCAGCAGCTTGGCGTCTAGCGGGAGCAATGAGCAGTTCTTC. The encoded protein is CASSLASSGSNEQFF.

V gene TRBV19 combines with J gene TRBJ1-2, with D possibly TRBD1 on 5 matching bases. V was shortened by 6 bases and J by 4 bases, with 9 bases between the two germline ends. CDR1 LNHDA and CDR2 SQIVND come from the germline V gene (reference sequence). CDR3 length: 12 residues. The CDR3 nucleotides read TGTGCCAGTAGCAGGGAATCCTATGGCTACACCTTC. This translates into CASSRESYGYTF.

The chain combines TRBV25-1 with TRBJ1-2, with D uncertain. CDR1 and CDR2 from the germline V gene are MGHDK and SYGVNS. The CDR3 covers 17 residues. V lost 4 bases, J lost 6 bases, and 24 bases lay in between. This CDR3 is CASSGLEAGEKRNGYTF. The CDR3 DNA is TGTGCCAGCAGTGGCCTAGAGGCCGGGGAGAAGAGGAATGGCTACACCTTC.

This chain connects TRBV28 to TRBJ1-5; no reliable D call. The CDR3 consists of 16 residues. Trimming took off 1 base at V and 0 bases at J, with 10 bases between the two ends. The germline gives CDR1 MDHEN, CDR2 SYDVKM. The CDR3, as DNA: TGTGCCAGCAGTTTATCCCCCGGGATTAGCAATCAGCCCCAGCATTTT. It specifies CASSLSPGISNQPQHF.

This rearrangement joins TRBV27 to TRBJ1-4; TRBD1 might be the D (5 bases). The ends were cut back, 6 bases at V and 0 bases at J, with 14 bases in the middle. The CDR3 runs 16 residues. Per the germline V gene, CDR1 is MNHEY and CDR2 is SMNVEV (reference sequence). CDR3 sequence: CASSRGPVATNEKLFF. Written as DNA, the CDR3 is TGTGCCAGCAGCCGGGGCCCAGTTGCAACTAATGAAAAACTGTTTTTT.

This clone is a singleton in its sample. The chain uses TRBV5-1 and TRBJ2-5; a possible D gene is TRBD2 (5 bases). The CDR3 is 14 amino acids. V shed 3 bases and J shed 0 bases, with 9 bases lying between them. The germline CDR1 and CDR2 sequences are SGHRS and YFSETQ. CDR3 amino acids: CASSSSGYQETQYF. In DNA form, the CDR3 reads TGCGCCAGCAGCTCTTCGGGATACCAAGAGACCCAGTACTTC.

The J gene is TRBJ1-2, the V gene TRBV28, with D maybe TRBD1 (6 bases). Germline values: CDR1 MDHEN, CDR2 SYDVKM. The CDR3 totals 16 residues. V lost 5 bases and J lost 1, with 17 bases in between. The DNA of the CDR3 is TGTGCCAGCAGTCGCGATCGGAGGGGGGATAACTATGGCTACACCTTC. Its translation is CASSRDRRGDNYGYTF.